The entry below describes one T cell receptor beta chain. In TCRdb, the 5' RACE reads were re-called with MiXCR into one record per CDR3 protein. The sample carries approximately 7,400 distinct CDR3 sequences, approximately 31% recorded once. Germline CDR1 reads MGHRA; CDR2 reads YSYEKL. With 2 bases removed from V and 0 bases from J, the gap between germline ends came to 11 bases. The length of the CDR3 is 15 residues. The data were taken from a study of T-cell memory formation after mild COVID-19. Sample: PBMCs or a T cell subset sorted from them (not recorded which). The rearrangement joins TRBV4-1 to TRBJ2-7; D gene ambiguous. The clonotype comes from an adult woman who had mild COVID-19 (a few samples of this study predate the infection). Cell type and time point are not known. The CDR3 spells CASSQTASHSYEQYF. The CDR3 bases are TGCGCCAGCAGCCAAACCGCCAGCCACTCCTACGAGCAGTACTTC.